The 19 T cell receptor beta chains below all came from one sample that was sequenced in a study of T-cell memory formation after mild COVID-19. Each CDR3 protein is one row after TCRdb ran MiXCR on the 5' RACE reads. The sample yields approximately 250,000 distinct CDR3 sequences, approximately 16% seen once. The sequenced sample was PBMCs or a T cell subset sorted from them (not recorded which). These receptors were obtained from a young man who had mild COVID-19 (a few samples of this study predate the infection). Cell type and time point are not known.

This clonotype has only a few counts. DNA of the CDR3: TGTGCCAGTACGAGACAGGGGTTCAATCAGCCCCAGCATTTT. Translated: CASTRQGFNQPQHF. The chain links TRBV19 to TRBJ1-5; 8 nucleotides align to TRBD1. The CDR3 contains 14 residues. CDR1 is LNHDA, CDR2 SQIVND, per germline (reference sequence). J lost 3 bases, V lost 7 bases, and 5 bases had no gene match.

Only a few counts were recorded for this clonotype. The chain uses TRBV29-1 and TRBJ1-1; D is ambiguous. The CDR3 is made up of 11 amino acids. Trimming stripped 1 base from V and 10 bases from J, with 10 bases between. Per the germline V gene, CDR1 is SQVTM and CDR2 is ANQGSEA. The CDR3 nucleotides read TGCAGCGTTGAAGTGGCACGGGGAGCTTTCTTT. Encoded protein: CSVEVARGAFF.

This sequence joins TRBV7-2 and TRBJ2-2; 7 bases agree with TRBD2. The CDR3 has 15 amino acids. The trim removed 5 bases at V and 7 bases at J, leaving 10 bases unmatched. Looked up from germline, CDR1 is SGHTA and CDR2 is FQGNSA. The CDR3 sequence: CASSLFSGVGGELFF. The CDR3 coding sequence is TGTGCCAGCAGCCTCTTCAGCGGGGTTGGCGGGGAGCTGTTTTTT.

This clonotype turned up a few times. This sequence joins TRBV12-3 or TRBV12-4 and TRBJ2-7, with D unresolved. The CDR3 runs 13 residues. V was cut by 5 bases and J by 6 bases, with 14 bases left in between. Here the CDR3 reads CASSTDLGREQYF. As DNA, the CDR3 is TGTGCCAGCAGTACGGACCTCGGGCGCGAGCAGTACTTC.

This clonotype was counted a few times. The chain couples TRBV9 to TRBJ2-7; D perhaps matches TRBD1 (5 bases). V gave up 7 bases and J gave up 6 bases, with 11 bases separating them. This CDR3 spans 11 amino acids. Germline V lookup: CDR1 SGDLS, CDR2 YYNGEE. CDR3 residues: CASAKGVEQYF. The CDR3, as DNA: TGTGCCAGCGCGAAAGGGGTCGAGCAGTACTTC.

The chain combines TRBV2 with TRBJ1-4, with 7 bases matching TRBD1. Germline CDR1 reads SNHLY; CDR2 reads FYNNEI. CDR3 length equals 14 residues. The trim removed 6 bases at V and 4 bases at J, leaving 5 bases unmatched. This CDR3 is CASRPGTDNEKLFF. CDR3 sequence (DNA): TGTGCCAGCAGGCCCGGGACAGATAATGAAAAACTGTTTTTT. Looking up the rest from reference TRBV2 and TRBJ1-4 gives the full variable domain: EPEVTQTPSHQVTQMGQEVILRCVPISNHLYFYWYRQILGQKVEFLVSFYNNEISEKSEIFDDQFSVERPDGSNFTLKIRSTKLEDSAMYFCASRPGTDNEKLFFGSGTQLSVL.

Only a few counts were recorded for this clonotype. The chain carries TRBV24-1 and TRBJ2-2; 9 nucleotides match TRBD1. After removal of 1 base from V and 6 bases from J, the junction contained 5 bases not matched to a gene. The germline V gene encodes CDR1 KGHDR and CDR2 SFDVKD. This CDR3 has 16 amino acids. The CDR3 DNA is TGTGCCACCAGTGATTTCCTGGGACAGGGTGCCGGGGAGCTGTTTTTT. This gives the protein CATSDFLGQGAGELFF.

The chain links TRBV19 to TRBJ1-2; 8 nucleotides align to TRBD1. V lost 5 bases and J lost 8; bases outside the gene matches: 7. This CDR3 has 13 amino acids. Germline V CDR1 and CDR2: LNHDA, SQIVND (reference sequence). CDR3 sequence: CASSPGQVKGYTF. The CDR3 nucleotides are TGTGCCAGTAGTCCGGGACAGGTGAAGGGCTACACCTTC.

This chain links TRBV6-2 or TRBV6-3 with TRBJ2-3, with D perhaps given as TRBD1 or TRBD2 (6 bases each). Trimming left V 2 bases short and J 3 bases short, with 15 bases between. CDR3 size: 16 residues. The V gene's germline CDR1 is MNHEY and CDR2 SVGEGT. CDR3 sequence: CASSYVGGPSTDTQYF. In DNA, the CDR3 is TGTGCCAGCAGTTACGTCGGGGGCCCAAGTACAGATACGCAGTATTTT.

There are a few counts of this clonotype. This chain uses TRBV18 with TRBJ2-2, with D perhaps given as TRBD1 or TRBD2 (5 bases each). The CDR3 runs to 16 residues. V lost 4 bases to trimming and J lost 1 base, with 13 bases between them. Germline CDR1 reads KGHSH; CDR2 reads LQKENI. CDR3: CASSLWGNLNTGELFF. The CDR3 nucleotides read TGTGCCAGCTCACTCTGGGGGAATCTGAACACCGGGGAGCTGTTTTTT.

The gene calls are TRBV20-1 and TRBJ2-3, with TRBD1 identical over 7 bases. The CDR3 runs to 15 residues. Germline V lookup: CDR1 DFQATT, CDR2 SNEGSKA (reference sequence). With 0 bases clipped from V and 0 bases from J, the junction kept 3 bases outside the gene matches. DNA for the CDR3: TGCAGTGCTAGAGATAGACAGGGAAGCACAGATACGCAGTATTTT. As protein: CSARDRQGSTDTQYF.

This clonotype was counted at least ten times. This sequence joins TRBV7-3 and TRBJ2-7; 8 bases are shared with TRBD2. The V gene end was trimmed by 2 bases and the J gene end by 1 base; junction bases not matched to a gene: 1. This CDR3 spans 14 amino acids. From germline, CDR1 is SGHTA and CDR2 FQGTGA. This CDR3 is CASSLAGGSYEQYF. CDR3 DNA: TGTGCCAGCAGCTTAGCGGGGGGTTCCTACGAGCAGTACTTC.

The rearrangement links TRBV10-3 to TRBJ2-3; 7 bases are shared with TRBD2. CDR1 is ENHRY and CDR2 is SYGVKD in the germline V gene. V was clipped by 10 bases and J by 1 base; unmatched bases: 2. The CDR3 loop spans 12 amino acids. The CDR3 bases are TGTGCCACCGGACTAGGCACAGATACGCAGTATTTT. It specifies CATGLGTDTQYF.

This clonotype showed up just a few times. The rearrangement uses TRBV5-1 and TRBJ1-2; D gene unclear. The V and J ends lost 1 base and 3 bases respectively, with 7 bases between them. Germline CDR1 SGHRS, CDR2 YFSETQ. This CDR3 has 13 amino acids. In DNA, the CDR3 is TGCGCCAGCAGCTTGTACGGGGACTATGGCTACACCTTC. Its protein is CASSLYGDYGYTF.

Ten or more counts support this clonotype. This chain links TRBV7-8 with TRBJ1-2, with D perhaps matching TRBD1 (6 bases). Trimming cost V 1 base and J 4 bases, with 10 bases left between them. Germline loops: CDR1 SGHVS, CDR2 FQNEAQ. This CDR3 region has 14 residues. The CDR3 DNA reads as TGTGCCAGCAGCTTAGGGCAGGGGCTCTATGGCTACACCTTC. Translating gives CASSLGQGLYGYTF.

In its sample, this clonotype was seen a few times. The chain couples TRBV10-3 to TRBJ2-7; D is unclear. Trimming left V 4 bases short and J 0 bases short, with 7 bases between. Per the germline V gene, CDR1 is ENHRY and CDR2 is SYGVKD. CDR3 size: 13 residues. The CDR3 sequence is CAISAGYSYEQYV. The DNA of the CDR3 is TGTGCCATCAGTGCTGGCTACTCCTACGAGCAGTACGTC.

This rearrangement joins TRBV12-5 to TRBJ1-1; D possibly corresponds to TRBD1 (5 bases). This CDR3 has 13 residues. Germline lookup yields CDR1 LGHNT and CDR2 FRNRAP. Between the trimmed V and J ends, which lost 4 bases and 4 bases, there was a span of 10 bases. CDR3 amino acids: CASGSPGTTEAFF. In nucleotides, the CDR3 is TGTGCTAGTGGTTCTCCGGGGACCACTGAAGCTTTCTTT.

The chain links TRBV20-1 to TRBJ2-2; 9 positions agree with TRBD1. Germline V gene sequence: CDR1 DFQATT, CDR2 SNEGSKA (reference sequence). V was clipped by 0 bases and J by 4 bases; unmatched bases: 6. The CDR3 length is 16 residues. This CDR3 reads CSARDLGTGTTGELFF. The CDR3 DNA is TGCAGTGCTAGAGACCTCGGGACAGGGACCACCGGGGAGCTGTTTTTT.

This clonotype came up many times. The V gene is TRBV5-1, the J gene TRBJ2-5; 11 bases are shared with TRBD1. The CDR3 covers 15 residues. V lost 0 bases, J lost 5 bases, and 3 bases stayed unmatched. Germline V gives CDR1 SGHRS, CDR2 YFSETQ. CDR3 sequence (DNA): TGCGCCAGCAGCTTGGCCGGACAGGGGGCTGAGACCCAGTACTTC. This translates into CASSLAGQGAETQYF.